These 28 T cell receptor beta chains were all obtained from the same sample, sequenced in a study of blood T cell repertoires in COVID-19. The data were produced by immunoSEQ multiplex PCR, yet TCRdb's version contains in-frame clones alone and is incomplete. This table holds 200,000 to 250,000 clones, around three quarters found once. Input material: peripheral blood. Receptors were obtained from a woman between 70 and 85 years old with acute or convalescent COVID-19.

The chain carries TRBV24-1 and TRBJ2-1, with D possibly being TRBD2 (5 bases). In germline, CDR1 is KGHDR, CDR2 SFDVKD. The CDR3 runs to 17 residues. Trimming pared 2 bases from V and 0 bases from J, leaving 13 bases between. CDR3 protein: CATSDYVNGDSYNEQFF. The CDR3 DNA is TGTGCCACCAGTGATTATGTAAACGGGGACTCCTACAATGAGCAGTTCTTC.

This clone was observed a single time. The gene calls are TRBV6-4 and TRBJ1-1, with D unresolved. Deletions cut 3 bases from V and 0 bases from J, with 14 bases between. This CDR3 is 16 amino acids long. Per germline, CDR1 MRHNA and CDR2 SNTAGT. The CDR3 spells CASSEKEHPMNTEAFF. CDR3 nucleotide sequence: TGTGCCAGCAGTGAAAAGGAGCACCCCATGAACACTGAAGCTTTCTTT.

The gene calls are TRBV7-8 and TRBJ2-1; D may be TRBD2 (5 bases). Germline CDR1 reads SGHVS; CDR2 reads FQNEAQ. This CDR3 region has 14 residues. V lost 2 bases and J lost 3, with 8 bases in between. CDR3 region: CASSLFGGYNEQFF. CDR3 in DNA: TGTGCCAGCAGCTTATTCGGAGGCTACAATGAGCAGTTCTTC.

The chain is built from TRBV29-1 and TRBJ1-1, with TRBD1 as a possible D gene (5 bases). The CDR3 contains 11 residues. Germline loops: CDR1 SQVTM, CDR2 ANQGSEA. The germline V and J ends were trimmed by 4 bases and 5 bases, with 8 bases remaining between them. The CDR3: CSVAGFTEAFF. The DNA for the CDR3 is TGCAGCGTTGCAGGGTTTACTGAAGCTTTCTTT.

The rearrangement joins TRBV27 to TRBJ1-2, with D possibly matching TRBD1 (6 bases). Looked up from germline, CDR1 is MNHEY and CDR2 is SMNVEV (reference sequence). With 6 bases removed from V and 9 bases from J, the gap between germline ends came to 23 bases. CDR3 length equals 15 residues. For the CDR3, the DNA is TGTGCCAGCAGCCTTACAGGGTCGAAGGGAACTAGCTACACCTTC. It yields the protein CASSLTGSKGTSYTF.

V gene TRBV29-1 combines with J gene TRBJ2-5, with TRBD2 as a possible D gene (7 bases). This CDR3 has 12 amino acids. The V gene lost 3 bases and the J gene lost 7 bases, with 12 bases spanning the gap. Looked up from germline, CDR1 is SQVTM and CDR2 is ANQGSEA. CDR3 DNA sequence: TGCAGCGTTGAGGGAGGGGGAGCGACCCAGTACTTC. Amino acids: CSVEGGGATQYF.

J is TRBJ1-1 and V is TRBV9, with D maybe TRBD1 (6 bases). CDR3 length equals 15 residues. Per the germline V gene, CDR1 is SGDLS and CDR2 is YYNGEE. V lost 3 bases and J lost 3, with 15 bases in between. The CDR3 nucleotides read TGTGCCAGCAGCGCCAGGGGCCGTGGGGACACTGAAGCTTTCTTT. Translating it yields CASSARGRGDTEAFF.

The CDR3 loop is CASSRRSMDRGIGKLFF. CDR3 bases: TGTGCCAGCAGCCGGAGGAGTATGGACAGGGGAATTGGAAAACTGTTTTTT. The chain uses TRBV11-2 and TRBJ1-4; 9 bases are shared with TRBD1. CDR3 length: 17 residues. CDR1 is SGHAT, CDR2 FQNNGV, per germline. V shed 5 bases and J 10 bases; nucleotides not matched to a gene: 17.

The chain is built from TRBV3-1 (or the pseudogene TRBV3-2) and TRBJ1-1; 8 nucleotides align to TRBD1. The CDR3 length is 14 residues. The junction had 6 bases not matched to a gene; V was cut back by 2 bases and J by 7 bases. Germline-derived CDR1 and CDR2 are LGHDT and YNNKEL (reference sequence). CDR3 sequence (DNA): TGTGCCAGCAGCCAACCTTCGGGACAGGTTGAAGCTTTCTTT. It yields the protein CASSQPSGQVEAFF.

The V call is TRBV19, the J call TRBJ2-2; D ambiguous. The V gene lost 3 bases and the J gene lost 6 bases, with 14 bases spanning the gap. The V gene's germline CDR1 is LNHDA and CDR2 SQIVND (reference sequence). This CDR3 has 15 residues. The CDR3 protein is CASSITVPSAGELFF. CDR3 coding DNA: TGTGCCAGTAGTATCACGGTCCCCTCCGCCGGGGAGCTGTTTTTT.

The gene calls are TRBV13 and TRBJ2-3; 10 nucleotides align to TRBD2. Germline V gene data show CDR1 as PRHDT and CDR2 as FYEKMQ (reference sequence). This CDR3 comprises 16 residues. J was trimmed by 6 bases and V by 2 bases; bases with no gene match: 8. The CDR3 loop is CASSLRLAGAGDTQYF. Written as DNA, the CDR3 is TGTGCCAGCAGCTTACGGCTAGCGGGGGCCGGGGATACGCAGTATTTT.

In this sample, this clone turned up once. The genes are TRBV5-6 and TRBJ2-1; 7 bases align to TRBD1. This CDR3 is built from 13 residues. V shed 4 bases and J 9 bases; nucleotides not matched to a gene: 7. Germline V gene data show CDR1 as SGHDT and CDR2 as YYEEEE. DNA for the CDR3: TGTGCCAGCAGCCTCAGTACAGGGGCTGAGCAGTTCTTC. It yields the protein CASSLSTGAEQFF.

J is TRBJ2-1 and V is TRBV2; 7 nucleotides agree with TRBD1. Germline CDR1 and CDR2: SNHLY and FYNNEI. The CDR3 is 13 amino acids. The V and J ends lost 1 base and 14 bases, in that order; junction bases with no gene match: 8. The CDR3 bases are TGTGCCAGCAGTGAAGGGAACAGACAGGGCGAGTTCTTC. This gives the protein CASSEGNRQGEFF.

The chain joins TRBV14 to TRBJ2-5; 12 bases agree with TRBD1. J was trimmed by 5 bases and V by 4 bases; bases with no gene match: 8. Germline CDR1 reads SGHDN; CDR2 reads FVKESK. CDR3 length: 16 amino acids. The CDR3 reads CASSRLGTGGKETQYF. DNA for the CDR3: TGTGCCAGCAGCCGTCTTGGGACAGGGGGCAAGGAGACCCAGTACTTC. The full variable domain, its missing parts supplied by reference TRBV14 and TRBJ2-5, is EAGVTQFPSHSVIEKGQTVTLRCDPISGHDNLYWYRRVMGKEIKFLLHFVKESKQDESGMPNNRFLAERTGGTYSTLKVQPAELEDSGVYFCASSRLGTGGKETQYFGPGTRLLVL.

The CDR3 is CASSWQGAVYEQYF. The DNA for the CDR3 is TGTGCCAGCAGCTGGCAGGGGGCAGTTTACGAGCAGTACTTC. This rearrangement joins TRBV5-6 to TRBJ2-7; 8 positions agree with TRBD1. The trim removed 3 bases at V and 4 bases at J, leaving 6 bases unmatched. Germline V lookup: CDR1 SGHDT, CDR2 YYEEEE. The CDR3 is 14 amino acids.

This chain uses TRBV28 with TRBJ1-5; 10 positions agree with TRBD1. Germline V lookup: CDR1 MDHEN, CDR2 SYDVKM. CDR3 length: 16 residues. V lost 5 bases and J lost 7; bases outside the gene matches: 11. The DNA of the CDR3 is TGTGCCAGCAGTACCCATGGGACAGGGGTCGGGCAGCCCCAGCATTTT. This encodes CASSTHGTGVGQPQHF.

The DNA for the CDR3 is TGCGCCAGCAGCCCGGACGGACTAGCGAGAGAGACCCAGTACTTC. As protein: CASSPDGLARETQYF. V and J are TRBV5-1 and TRBJ2-5; 9 nucleotides match TRBD2. There are 15 residues in the CDR3. V lost 4 bases to trimming and J lost 4 bases; unmatched junction nucleotides: 8. The germline V gene encodes CDR1 SGHRS and CDR2 YFSETQ. Supplemented by reference TRBV5-1 and TRBJ2-5, the full variable domain reads KAGVTQTPRYLIKTRGQQVTLSCSPISGHRSVSWYQQTPGQGLQFLFEYFSETQRNKGNFPGRFSGRQFSNSRSEMNVSTLELGDSALYLCASSPDGLARETQYFGPGTRLLVL.

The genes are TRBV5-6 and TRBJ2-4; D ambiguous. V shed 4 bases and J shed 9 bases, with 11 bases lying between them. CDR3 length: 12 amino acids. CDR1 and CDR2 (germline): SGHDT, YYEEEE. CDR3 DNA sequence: TGTGCCAGCAGCCCGGGTCTGGGCATTCAGTACTTC. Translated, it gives CASSPGLGIQYF.

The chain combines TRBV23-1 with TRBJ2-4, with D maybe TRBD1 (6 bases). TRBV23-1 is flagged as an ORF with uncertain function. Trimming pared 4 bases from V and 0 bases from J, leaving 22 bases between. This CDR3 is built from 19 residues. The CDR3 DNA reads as TGCGCCAGCAGTCTCATCAGGGGCCGCCCCGCGGTAGCCAAAAACATTCAGTACTTC. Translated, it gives CASSLIRGRPAVAKNIQYF.

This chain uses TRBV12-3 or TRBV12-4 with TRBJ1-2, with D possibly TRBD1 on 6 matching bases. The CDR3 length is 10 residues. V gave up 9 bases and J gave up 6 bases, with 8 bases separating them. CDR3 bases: TGTGCCAGTTACAGGGATGGCTACACCTTC. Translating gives CASYRDGYTF.

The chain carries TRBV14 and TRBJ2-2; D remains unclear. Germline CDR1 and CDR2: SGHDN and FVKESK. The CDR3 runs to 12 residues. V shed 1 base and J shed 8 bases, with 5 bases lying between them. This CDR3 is CASSQVAGELFF. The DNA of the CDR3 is TGTGCCAGCAGCCAAGTAGCAGGGGAGCTGTTTTTT.

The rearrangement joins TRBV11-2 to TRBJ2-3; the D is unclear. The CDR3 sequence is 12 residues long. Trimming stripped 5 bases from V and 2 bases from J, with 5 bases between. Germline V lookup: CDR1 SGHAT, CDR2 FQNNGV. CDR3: CASSPITDTQYF. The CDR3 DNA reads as TGTGCCAGCAGCCCTATCACAGATACGCAGTATTTT.

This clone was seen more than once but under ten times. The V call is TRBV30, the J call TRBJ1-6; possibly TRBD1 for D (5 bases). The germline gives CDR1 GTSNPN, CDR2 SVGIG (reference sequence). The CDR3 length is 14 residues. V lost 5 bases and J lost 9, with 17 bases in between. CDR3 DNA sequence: TGTGCCTGGGAGTTGGCCCTGGGGGGTTCACCCCTCCACTTT. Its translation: CAWELALGGSPLHF.

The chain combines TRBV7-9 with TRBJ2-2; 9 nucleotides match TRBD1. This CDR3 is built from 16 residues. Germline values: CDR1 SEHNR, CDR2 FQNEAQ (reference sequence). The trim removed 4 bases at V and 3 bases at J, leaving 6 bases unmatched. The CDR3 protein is CASSYRGTGHTGELFF. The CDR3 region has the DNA TGTGCCAGCAGCTACCGCGGGACAGGGCACACCGGGGAGCTGTTTTTT.

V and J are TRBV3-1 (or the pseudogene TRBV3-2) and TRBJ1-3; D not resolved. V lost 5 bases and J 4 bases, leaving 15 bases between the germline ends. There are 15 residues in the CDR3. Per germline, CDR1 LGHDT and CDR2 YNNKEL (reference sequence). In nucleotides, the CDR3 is TGTGCCAGCAGCGCAAGGGCCGGGGAAGGAAACACCATATATTTT. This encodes CASSARAGEGNTIYF.

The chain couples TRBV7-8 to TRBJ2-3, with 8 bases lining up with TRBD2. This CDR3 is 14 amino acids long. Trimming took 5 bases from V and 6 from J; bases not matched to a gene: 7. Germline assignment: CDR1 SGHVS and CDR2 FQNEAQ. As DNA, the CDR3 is TGTGCCAGCAGCAATAGCGGGGCCCGGGATACGCAGTATTTT. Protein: CASSNSGARDTQYF.

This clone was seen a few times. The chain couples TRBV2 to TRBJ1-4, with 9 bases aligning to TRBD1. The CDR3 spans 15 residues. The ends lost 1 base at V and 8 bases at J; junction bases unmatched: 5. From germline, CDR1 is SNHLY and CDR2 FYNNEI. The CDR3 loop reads CASSEGGQGGEKLFF. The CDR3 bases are TGTGCCAGCAGTGAAGGGGGACAGGGTGGCGAAAAACTGTTTTTT.

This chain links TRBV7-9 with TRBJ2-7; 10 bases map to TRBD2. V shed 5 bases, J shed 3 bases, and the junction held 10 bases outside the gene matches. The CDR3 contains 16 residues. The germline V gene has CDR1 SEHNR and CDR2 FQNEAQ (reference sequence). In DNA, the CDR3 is TGTGCCAGCAGCCCACAGCAGCGGGGGGGCCTCTACGAGCAGTACTTC. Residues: CASSPQQRGGLYEQYF.